A selection of T cell receptor beta chains follows, all from one sample in a study of neoadjuvant anti-PD-1 for oral cavity cancer. Repertoires were generated with immunoSEQ multiplex PCR, while TCRdb's copy carries only in-frame clones and drops some. The data show approximately 45,000 clones, about 76% seen once. The sequenced sample was PBMCs, obtained after nivolumab (anti-PD-1) treatment. These receptors were obtained from a person between 40 and 80 years old with oral cavity squamous cell carcinoma. Each CDR3 is given with its conserved first and last residue. Fields, in order: CDR3 protein, CDR3 DNA, clone size, J gene, V gene, D gene. The D gene is left open where the match is weak. Size tells how often a clone was seen (once, few, many) or the class of an expanded clone, and some rows leave it out.

CASSLVGKTQYF TGTGCCAGCAGTTTAGTGGGGAAGACCCAGTACTTC - TRBJ2-5 TRBV27 -
CSVKNGETQYF TGCAGCGTTAAAAACGGAGAGACCCAGTACTTC - TRBJ2-5 TRBV29-1 -
CASSSRDRGIYEQYF TGTGCCAGCAGTTCCCGGGACAGGGGTATCTACGAGCAGTACTTC - TRBJ2-7 TRBV27 TRBD1
CASSIGQKGTEAFF TGTGCCAGTAGTATCGGACAGAAAGGCACTGAAGCTTTCTTT - TRBJ1-1 TRBV19 -
CASRVAGGETQYF TGCGCCAGCAGGGTGGCGGGGGGAGAGACCCAGTACTTC - TRBJ2-5 TRBV5-1 TRBD2
CASSQDPRTNQPQHF TGCGCCAGCAGCCAAGATCCGAGAACGAATCAGCCCCAGCATTTT - TRBJ1-5 TRBV4-1 -
CAISESALPEGQFF TGTGCCATCAGTGAGTCGGCCCTTCCCGAAGGGCAGTTCTTC few TRBJ2-1 TRBV10-3 -
CASSLYGDTQYF TGTGCCAGCAGCTTGTATGGAGATACGCAGTATTTT - TRBJ2-3 TRBV5-8 -
CASSGSGRPNEQFF TGTGCCAGCAGTGGTAGCGGGAGGCCCAATGAGCAGTTCTTC - TRBJ2-1 TRBV27 TRBD2
CASLETNGSLHF TGTGCCAGCCTAGAGACGAACGGGTCCCTCCACTTT - TRBJ1-6 TRBV28 -
CAWSHKGNTIYF TGTGCCTGGAGCCACAAAGGAAACACCATATATTTT once TRBJ1-3 TRBV30 -
CASSQVGQGTYNEQFF TGTGCCAGCAGCCAAGTGGGACAGGGAACCTACAATGAGCAGTTCTTC - TRBJ2-1 TRBV4-2 TRBD1
CASSSLGYEQYF TGTGCCAGCAGTTCCCTCGGCTACGAGCAGTACTTC - TRBJ2-7 TRBV2 -
CASSLTAGGLNEQFF TGTGCCAGCAGTTTGACGGCGGGAGGCCTGAATGAGCAGTTCTTC - TRBJ2-1 TRBV28 TRBD2
CASSPSTDTQYF TGTGCCAGCAGCCCTAGCACAGATACGCAGTATTTT - TRBJ2-3 TRBV11-2 -
CASSLGGAGSSYEQYF TGTGCCAGCAGCCTGGGTGGAGCGGGGAGCTCCTACGAGCAGTACTTC - TRBJ2-7 TRBV14 TRBD2
CSAEVSGSSYNEQFF TGCAGCGCTGAGGTTAGCGGGAGCTCCTACAATGAGCAGTTCTTC - TRBJ2-1 TRBV29-1 TRBD2
CASSFGQFSEKLFF TGCGCCAGCAGCTTTGGACAGTTTAGTGAAAAACTGTTTTTT - TRBJ1-4 TRBV5-1 -